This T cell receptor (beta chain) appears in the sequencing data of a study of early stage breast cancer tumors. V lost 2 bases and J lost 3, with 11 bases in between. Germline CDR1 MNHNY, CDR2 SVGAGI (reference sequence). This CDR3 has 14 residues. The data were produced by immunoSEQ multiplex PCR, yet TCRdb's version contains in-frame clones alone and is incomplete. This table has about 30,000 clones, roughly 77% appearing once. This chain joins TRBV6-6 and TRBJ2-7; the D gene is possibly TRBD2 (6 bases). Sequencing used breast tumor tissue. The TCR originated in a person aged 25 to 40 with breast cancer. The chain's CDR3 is CASSYQRVVYEQYF. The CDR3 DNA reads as TGTGCCAGCAGTTACCAGCGGGTGGTCTACGAGCAGTACTTC.